Described below is a single T cell receptor beta chain sequence and its context. This sample stems from a study of blood T cell repertoires in COVID-19. The CDR3 spans 14 residues. Germline trimming cut 6 bases from V and 4 bases from J; bases unmatched to any gene: 5. Germline CDR1 reads MDHEN; CDR2 reads SYDVKM. Sequencing used immunoSEQ multiplex PCR; TCRdb keeps in-frame clones, though not all of them. The table has under 200,000 clones, more than 65% seen once. This TCR derives from a woman in her sixties with COVID-19, enrolled during active disease. This chain uses TRBV28 with TRBJ2-2, with 7 bases that match TRBD2. Sequencing was done on a sample of peripheral blood. The DNA for the CDR3 is TGTGCCAGCAGCATCAGCGGGGTCACCGGGGAGCTGTTTTTT. Its translation: CASSISGVTGELFF.